This T cell receptor (beta chain) derives from a study of blood T cell repertoires in COVID-19. Looking at the study overall: Both acute and convalescent COVID-19 samples were obtained from the United States, Italy and Spain. PBMCs, B-cell-depleted T cells, or T cells provided the cDNA or gDNA that made up the material.

The authors' processing: From reference gene primer amplification, estimates of nucleated cell counts were derived. Profiling relied on immunoSEQ multiplex PCR, and the TCRdb table lists in-frame clones only, not all of them. V and J calls plus clone size are reproduced from that table; the DNA served to infer D and trimming. The table has around 60,000 clones, 77% seen once. Material for sequencing was peripheral blood. The clonotype originates from a human donor in a cohort sampled during active COVID-19.

The CDR3 loop is CASMGGMEETQYF. CDR3 nucleotides: TGTGCCAGCATGGGGGGGATGGAAGAGACCCAGTACTTC. The chain couples TRBV5-6 to TRBJ2-5; 7 bases line up with TRBD2. J was trimmed by 3 bases and V by 6 bases; bases with no gene match: 5. This CDR3 has 13 residues. The germline CDR1 and CDR2 sequences are SGHDT and YYEEEE.